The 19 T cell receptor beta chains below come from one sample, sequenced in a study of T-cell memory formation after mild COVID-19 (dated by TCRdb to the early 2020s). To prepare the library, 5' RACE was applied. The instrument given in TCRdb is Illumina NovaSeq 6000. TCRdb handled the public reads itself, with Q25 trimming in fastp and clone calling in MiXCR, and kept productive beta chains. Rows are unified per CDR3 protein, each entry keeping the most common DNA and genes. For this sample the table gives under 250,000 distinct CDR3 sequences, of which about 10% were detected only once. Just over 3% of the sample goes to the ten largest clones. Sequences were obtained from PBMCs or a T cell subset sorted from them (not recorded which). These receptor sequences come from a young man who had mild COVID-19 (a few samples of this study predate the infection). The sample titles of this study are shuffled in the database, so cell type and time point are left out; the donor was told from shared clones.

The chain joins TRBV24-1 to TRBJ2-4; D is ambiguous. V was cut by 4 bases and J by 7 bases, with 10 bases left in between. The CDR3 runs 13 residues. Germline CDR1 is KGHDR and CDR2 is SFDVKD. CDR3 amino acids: CATSDAGYNIQYF. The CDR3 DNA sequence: TGTGCCACCAGTGACGCCGGATATAACATTCAGTACTTC.

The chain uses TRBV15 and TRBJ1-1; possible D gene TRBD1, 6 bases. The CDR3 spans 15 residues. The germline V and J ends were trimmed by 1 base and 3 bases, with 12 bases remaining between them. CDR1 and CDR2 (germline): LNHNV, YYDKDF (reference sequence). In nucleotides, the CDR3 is TGTGCCACCAGCAGAGGAGTGGGGGCGGACACTGAAGCTTTCTTT. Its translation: CATSRGVGADTEAFF.

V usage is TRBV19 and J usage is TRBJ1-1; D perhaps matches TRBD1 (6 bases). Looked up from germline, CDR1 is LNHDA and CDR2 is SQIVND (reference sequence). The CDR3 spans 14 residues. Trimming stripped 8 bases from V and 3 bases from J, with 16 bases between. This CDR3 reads CASLGWGRDTEAFF. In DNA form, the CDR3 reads TGTGCCAGTCTGGGCTGGGGGCGCGACACTGAAGCTTTCTTT.

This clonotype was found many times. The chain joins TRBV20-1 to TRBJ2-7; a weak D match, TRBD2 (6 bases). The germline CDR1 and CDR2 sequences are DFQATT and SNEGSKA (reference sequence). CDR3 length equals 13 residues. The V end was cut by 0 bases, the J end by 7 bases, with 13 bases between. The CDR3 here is CSARDYGTGEQYV. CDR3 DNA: TGCAGTGCTAGAGATTATGGGACTGGGGAGCAGTACGTC.

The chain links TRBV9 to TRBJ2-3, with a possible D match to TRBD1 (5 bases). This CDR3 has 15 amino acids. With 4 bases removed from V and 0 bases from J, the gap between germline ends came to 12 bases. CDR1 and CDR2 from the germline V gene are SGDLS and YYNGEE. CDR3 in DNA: TGTGCCAGCAGCCAGGGTCCTTCTAGCACAGATACGCAGTATTTT. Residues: CASSQGPSSTDTQYF.

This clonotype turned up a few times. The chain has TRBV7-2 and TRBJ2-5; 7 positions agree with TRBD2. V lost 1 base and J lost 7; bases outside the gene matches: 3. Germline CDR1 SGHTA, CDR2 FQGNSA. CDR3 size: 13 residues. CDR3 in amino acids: CASSLGSGWTQYF. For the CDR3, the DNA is TGTGCCAGCAGCTTAGGTAGCGGGTGGACCCAGTACTTC.

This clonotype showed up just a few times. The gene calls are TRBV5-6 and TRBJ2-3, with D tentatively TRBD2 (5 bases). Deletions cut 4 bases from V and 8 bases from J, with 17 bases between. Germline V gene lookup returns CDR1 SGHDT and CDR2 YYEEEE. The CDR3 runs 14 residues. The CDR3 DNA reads TGTGCCAGCAGCCGCCAATCCTCCGAGGGTACGCAGTATTTT. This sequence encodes CASSRQSSEGTQYF. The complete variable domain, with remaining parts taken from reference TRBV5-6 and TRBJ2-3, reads DAGVTQSPTHLIKTRGQQVTLRCSPKSGHDTVSWYQQALGQGPQFIFQYYEEEERQRGNFPDRFSGHQFPNYSSELNVNALLLGDSALYLCASSRQSSEGTQYFGPGTRLTVL.

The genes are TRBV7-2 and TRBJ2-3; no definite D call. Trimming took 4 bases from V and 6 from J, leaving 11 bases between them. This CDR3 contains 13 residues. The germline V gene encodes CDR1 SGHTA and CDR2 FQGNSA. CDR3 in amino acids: CASSSRVGDTQYF. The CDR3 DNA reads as TGTGCCAGCAGCTCCCGAGTGGGGGATACGCAGTATTTT.

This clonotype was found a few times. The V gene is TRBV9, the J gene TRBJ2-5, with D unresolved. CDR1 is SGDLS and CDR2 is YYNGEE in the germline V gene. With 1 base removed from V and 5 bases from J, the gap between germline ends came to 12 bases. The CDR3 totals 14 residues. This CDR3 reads CASSVSHTFETQYF. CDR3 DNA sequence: TGTGCCAGCAGCGTATCCCATACCTTCGAGACCCAGTACTTC.

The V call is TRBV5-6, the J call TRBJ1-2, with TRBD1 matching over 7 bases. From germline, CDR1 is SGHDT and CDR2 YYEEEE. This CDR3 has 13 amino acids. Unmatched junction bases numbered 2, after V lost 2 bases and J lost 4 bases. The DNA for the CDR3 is TGTGCCAGCAGCTTTACAGGGGCCTATGGCTACACCTTC. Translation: CASSFTGAYGYTF. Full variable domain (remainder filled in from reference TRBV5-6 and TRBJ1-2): DAGVTQSPTHLIKTRGQQVTLRCSPKSGHDTVSWYQQALGQGPQFIFQYYEEEERQRGNFPDRFSGHQFPNYSSELNVNALLLGDSALYLCASSFTGAYGYTFGSGTRLTVV.

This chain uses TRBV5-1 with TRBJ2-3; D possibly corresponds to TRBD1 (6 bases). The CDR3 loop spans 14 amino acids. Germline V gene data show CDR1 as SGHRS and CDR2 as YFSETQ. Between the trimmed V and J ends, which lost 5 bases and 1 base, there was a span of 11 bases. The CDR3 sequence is CASRDPGGTDTQYF. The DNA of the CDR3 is TGCGCCAGCAGGGACCCAGGGGGCACAGATACGCAGTATTTT.

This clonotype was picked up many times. CDR3 in amino acids: CASSSIIMNTEAFF. The CDR3 DNA reads as TGTGCCAGCAGCTCAATTATCATGAACACTGAAGCTTTCTTT. The V call is TRBV5-5, the J call TRBJ1-1; D gene ambiguous. The CDR3 is 14 amino acids. Trimming removed 3 bases from V and 0 bases from J, with 9 bases in between. In germline, CDR1 is SGHKS, CDR2 YYEKEE (reference sequence).

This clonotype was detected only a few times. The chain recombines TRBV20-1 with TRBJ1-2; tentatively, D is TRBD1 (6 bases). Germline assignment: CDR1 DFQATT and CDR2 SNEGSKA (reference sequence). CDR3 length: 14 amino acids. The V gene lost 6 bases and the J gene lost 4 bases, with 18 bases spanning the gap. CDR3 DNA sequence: TGCAGTGCCGCATCAGGGGCCGGGACCTATGGCTACACCTTC. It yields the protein CSAASGAGTYGYTF.

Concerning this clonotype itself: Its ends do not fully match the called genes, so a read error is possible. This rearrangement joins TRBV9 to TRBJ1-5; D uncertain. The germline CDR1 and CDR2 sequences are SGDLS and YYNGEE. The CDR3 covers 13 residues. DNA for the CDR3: TGTGCCAGCAGCGTAGACCAGAATCAGCCCCAGAATTTT. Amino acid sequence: CASSVDQNQPQNF.

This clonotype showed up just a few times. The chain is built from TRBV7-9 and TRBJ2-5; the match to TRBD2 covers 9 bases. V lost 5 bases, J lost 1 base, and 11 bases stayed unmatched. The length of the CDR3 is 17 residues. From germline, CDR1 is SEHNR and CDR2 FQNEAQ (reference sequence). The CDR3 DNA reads TGTGCCAGCAGCCCAAATAGGGCGGGGGGGATCCAAGAGACCCAGTACTTC. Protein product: CASSPNRAGGIQETQYF.

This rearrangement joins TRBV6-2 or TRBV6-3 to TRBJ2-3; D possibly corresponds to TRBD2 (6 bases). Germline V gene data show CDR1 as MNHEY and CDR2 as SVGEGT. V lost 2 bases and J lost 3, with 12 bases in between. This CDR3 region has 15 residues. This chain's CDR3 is CASSYGEGTTDTQYF. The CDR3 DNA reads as TGTGCCAGCAGTTACGGCGAGGGGACTACAGATACGCAGTATTTT.

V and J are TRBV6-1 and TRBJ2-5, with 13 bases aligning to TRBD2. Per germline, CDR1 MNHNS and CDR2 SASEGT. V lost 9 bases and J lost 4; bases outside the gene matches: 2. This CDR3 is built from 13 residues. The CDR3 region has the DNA TGTGCCAGGAGACTAGCGGGGGGAGAGACCCAGTACTTC. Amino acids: CARRLAGGETQYF.

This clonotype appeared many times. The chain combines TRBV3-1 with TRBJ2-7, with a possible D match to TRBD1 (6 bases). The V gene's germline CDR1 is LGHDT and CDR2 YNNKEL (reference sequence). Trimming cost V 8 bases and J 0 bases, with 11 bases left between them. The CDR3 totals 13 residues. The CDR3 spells CASGGQPSYEQYF. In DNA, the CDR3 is TGTGCCAGCGGGGGCCAACCCTCCTACGAGCAGTACTTC.

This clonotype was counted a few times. The CDR3 DNA reads as TGCGCCAGCAGCGCACAGGGGAGCGGCGACAACACTGAAGCTTTCTTT. It codes for CASSAQGSGDNTEAFF. The rearrangement joins TRBV5-1 to TRBJ1-1; 7 positions agree with TRBD1. Per germline, CDR1 SGHRS and CDR2 YFSETQ. V lost 4 bases to trimming and J lost 2 bases; unmatched junction nucleotides: 11. CDR3 length: 16 residues.